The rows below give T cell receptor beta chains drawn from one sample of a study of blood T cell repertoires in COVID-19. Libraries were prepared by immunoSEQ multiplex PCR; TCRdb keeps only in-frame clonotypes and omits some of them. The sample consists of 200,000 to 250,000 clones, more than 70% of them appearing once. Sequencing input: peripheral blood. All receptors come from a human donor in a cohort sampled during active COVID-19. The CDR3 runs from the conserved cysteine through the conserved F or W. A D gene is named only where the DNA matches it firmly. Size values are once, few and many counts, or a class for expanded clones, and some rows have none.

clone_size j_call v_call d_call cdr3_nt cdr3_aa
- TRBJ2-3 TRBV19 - TGTGCCAGTAGTATGTCCGAGTACACAGATACGCAGTATTTT CASSMSEYTDTQYF
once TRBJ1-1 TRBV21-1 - TGTGCCAGCAGCAGCCAGCCGGGACAGGGGGCGGATCTGAACACTGAAGCTTTCTTT CASSSQPGQGADLNTEAFF
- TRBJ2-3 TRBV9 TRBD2 TGTGCCAGCAGCGACGGGACTAGCGGCTACACAGATACGCAGTATTTT CASSDGTSGYTDTQYF
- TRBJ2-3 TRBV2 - TGTGCCAGCAGTCACAGCAGGGATGAGACAGATACGCAGTATTTT CASSHSRDETDTQYF
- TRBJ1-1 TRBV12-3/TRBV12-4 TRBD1 TGTGCCAGCACCCAGGGGGAGGACACTGAAGCTTTCTTT CASTQGEDTEAFF
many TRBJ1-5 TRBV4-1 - TGCGCCAGCAGCCAACAGGCTGGAGGGGAGGGTCAGCCCCAGCATTTT CASSQQAGGEGQPQHF
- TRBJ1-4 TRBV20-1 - TGCAGTGCTAGTTCAGAACCTGCAACTAATGAAAAACTGTTTTTT CSASSEPATNEKLFF
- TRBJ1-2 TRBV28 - TGTGCCAGCAGTCCCGTAGGGGTCTATGGCTACACCTTC CASSPVGVYGYTF
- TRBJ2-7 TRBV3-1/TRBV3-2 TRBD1 TGTGCCAGCAGCCAACCGGGGACAGGGCTACACGAGCAGTACTTC CASSQPGTGLHEQYF
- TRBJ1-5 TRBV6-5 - TGTGCCAGCAGAGCGACAGTCAATCAGCCCCAGCATTTT CASRATVNQPQHF
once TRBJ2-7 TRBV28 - TGTGCCAGCAGTTCAGGGCAGGGGGGCGAGCAGTACTTC CASSSGQGGEQYF
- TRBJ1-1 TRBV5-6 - TGTGCCAGCAGCATACTCGCGGGACGGACTAACACTGAAGCTTTCTTT CASSILAGRTNTEAFF
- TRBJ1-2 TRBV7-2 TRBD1 TGTGCCAGCAGCTTCGGGGGGACAGGGGGCTATGGCTACACCTTC CASSFGGTGGYGYTF